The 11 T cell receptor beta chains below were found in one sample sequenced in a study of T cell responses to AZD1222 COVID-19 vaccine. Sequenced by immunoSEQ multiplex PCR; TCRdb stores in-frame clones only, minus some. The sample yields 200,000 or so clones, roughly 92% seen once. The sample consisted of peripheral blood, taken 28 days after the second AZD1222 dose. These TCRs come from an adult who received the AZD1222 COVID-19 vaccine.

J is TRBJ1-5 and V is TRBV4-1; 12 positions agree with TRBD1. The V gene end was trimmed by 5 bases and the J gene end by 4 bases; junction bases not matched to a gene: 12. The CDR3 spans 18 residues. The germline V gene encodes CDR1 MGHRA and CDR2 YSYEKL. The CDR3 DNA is TGCGCCAGCAGCTCGGGGCCGGGACAGGGGGCGACGAATCAGCCCCAGCATTTT. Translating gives CASSSGPGQGATNQPQHF.

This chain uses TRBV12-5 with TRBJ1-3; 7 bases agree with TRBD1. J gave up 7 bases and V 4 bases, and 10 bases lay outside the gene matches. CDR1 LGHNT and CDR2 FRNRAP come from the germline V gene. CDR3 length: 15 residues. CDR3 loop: CASGSNPQGGNTIYF. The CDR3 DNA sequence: TGTGCTAGTGGTTCGAATCCCCAGGGGGGTAACACCATATATTTT.

The CDR3 region has the DNA TGCGCCAGCAGCGATCAGGGGGCTTTGAGTGGCTACACCTTC. Its protein product is CASSDQGALSGYTF. V and J are TRBV5-1 and TRBJ1-2; 8 bases align to TRBD1. Germline CDR1 reads SGHRS; CDR2 reads YFSETQ. Trimming at V came to 4 bases and at J to 7 bases, leaving 9 bases not matched to a gene. The CDR3 loop spans 14 amino acids.

CDR3 region: CASSPRPNSGNTIYF. CDR3 DNA: TGCGCCAGCAGCCCCCGGCCCAACTCTGGAAACACCATATATTTT. V is TRBV4-1 and J is TRBJ1-3, with D uncertain. The CDR3 is made up of 15 amino acids. The V and J ends lost 4 bases and 0 bases respectively, with 10 bases between them. Germline loops: CDR1 MGHRA, CDR2 YSYEKL.

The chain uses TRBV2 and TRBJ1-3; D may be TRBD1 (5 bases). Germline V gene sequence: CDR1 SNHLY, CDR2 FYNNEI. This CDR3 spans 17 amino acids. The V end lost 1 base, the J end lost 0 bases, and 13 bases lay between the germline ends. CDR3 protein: CASSEDPRGGSGNTIYF. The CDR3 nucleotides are TGTGCCAGCAGTGAAGACCCCCGGGGGGGCTCTGGAAACACCATATATTTT.

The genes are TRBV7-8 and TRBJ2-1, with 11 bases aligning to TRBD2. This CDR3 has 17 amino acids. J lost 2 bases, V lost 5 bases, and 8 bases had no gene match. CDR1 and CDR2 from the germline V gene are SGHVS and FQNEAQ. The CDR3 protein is CASSPGVAGGTYNEQFF. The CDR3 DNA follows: TGTGCCAGCAGCCCAGGGGTAGCGGGGGGGACCTACAATGAGCAGTTCTTC.

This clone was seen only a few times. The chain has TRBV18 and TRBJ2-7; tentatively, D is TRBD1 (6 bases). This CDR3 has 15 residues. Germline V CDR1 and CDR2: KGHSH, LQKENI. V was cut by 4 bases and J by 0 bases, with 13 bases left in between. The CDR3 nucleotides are TGTGCCAGCTCACTGGGGCAGGGGCTCTCCTACGAGCAGTACTTC. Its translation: CASSLGQGLSYEQYF.

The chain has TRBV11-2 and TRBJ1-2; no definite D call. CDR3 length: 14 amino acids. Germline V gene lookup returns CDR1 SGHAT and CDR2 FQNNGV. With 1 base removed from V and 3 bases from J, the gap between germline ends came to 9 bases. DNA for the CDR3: TGTGCCAGCAGCTTAGGACGAGAGTACTATGGCTACACCTTC. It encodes CASSLGREYYGYTF.

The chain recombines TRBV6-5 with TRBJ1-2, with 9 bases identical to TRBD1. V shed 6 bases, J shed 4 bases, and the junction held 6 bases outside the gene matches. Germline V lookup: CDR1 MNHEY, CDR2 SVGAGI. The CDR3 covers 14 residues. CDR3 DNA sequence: TGTGCCAGCAGGGCCGGGACAGGGCTCTATGGCTACACCTTC. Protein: CASRAGTGLYGYTF.

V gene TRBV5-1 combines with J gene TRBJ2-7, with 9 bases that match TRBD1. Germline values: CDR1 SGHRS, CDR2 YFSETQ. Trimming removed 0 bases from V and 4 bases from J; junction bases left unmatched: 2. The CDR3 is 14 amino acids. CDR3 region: CASSLETGGYEQYF. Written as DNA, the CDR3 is TGCGCCAGCAGCTTGGAGACAGGGGGGTACGAGCAGTACTTC.

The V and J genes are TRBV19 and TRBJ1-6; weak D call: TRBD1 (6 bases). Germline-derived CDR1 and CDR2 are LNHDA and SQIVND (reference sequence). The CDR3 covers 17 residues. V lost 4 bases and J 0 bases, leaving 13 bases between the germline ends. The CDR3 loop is CASSTSGAFSYNSPLHF. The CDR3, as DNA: TGTGCCAGTAGTACCTCAGGGGCCTTCTCCTATAATTCACCCCTCCACTTT.